Sequencing of this T cell receptor (beta chain) was carried out in a study of T-cell reconstitution after alpha-beta-depleted transplantation in children. General study points: Roughly two months post-transplant, alpha-beta T cells reportedly originated from several hundred graft clones that had expanded. Most T-cell counts and diversity one year after the transplant came from T cells that were newly produced. From surviving recipient T cells and thymic progenitors came the high day-60 TCRbeta diversity observed in some patients.

Trimming cost V 6 bases and J 6 bases, with 15 bases left between them. CDR3 length: 14 residues. Unique molecular identifiers were built into the TCRbeta library. One entry per CDR3 protein, called by TCRdb with MiXCR from the PCR reads. This sample carries some 350,000 distinct CDR3 sequences, 16% of them seen once, and the ten largest clones take around 38%. This clonotype was counted a few times. No antigen is known for it. The V and J genes are TRBV12-3 or TRBV12-4 and TRBJ1-5; TRBD1 might be the D (6 bases). This TCR derives from a male patient aged 2 to 10 who had a stem cell transplant for acute lymphoblastic leukemia, so the T cells may come from the graft donor. The starting material was PBMCs, mostly from graft donor cells, obtained 360 days after TCRalphabeta/CD19-depleted stem cell transplant. The CDR3 loop is CASSPTGPSQPQHF. The CDR3, as DNA: TGTGCCAGCAGCCCAACAGGGCCCAGTCAGCCCCAGCATTTT.